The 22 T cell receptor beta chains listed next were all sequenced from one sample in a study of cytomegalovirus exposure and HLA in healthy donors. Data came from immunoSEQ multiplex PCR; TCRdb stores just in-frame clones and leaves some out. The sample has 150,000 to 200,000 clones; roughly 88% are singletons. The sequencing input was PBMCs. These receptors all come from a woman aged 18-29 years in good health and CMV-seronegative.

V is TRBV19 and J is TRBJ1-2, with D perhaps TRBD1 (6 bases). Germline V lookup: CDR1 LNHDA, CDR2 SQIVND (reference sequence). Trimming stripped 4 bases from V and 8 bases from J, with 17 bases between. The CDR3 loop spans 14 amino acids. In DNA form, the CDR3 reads TGTGCCAGTAGTACAGGGGAATACGCGAAAGGCTACACCTTC. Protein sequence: CASSTGEYAKGYTF.

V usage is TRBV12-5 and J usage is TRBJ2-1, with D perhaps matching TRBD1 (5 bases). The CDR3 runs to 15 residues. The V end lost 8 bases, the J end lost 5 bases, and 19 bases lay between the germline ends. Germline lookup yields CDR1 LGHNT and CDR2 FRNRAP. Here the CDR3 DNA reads TGTGCTAGTCTTCAGGGATTGGGATTGAACAATGAGCAGTTCTTC. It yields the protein CASLQGLGLNNEQFF.

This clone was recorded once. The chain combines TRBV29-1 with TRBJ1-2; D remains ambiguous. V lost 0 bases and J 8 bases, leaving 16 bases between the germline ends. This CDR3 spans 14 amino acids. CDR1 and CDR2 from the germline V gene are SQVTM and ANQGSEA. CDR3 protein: CSVEDLRPWEGYTF. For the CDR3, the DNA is TGCAGCGTTGAAGATCTAAGACCCTGGGAGGGCTACACCTTC.

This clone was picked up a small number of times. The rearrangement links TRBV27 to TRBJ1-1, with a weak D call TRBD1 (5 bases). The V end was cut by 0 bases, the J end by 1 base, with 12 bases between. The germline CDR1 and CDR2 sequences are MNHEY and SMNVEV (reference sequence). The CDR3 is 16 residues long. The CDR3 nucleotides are TGTGCCAGCAGTTTATCGCCACGGGGGGGGAACACTGAAGCTTTCTTT. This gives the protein CASSLSPRGGNTEAFF.

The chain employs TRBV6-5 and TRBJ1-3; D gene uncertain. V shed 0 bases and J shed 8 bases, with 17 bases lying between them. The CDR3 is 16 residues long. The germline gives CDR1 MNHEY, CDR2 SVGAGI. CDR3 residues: CASSYSVGLLGHTIYF. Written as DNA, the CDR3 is TGTGCCAGCAGTTACTCGGTGGGCCTACTTGGTCACACCATATATTTT.

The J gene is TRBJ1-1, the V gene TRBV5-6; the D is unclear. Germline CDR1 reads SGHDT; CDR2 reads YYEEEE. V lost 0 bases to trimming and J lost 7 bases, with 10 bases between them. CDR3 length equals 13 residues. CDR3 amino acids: CASSLDTPYEAFF. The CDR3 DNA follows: TGTGCCAGCAGCTTGGATACACCGTATGAAGCTTTCTTT. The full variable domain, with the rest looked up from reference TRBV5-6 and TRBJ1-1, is DAGVTQSPTHLIKTRGQQVTLRCSPKSGHDTVSWYQQALGQGPQFIFQYYEEEERQRGNFPDRFSGHQFPNYSSELNVNALLLGDSALYLCASSLDTPYEAFFGQGTRLTVV.

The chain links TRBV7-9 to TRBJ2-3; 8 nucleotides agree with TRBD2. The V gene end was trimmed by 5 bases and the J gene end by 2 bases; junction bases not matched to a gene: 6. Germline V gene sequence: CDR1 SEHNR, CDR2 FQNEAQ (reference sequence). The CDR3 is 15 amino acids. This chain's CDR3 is CASSRRAGVTDTQYF. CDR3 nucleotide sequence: TGTGCCAGCAGCAGAAGAGCGGGGGTCACAGATACGCAGTATTTT. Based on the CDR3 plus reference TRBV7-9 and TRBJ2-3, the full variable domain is DTGVSQNPRHKITKRGQNVTFRCDPISEHNRLYWYRQTLGQGPEFLTYFQNEAQLEKSRLLSDRFSAERPKGSFSTLEIQRTEQGDSAMYLCASSRRAGVTDTQYFGPGTRLTVL.

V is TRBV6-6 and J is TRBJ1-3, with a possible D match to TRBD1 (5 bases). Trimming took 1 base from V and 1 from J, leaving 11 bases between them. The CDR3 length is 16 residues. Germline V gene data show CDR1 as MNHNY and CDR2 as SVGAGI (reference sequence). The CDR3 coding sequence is TGTGCCAGCAGTTACTGGGCCGACAGTTCTGGAAACACCATATATTTT. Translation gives CASSYWADSSGNTIYF.

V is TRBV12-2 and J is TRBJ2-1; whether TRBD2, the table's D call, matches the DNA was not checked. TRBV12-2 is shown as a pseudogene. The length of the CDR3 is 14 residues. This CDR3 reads CASRLAVVHNEQFF. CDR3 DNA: TGTGCAAGTCGCTTAGCCGTAGTTCACAATGAGCAGTTCTTC.

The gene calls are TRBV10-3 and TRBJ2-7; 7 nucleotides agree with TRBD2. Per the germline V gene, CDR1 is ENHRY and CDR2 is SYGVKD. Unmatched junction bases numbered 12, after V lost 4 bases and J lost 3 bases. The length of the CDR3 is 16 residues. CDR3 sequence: CAISGPRGGSDYEQYF. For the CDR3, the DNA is TGTGCCATCAGTGGACCCCGGGGAGGGTCGGACTACGAGCAGTACTTC.

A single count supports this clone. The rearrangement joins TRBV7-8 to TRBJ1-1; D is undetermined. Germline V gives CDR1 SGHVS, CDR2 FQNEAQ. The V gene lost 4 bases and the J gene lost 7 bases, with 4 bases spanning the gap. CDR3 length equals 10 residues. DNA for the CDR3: TGTGCCAGCAGCTATATTGAAGCTTTCTTT. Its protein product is CASSYIEAFF.

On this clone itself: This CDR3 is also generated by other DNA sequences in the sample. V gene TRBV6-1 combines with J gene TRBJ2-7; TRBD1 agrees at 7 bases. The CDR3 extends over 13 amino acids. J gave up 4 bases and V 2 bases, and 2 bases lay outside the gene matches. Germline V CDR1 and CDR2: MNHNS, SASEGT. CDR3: CASSEFRGYEQYF. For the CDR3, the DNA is TGTGCCAGCAGTGAATTCAGGGGGTACGAGCAGTACTTC.

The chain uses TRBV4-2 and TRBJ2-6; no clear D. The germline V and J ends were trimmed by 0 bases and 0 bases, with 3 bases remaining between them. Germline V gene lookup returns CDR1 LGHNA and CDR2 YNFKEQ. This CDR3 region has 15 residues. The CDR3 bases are TGTGCCAGCAGCCAAGACAACTCTGGGGCCAACGTCCTGACTTTC. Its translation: CASSQDNSGANVLTF.

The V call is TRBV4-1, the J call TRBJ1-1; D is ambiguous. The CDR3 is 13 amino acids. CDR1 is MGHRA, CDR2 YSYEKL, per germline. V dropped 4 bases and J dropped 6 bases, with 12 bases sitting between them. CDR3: CASSLDPGAEAFF. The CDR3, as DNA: TGCGCCAGCAGCCTTGACCCAGGCGCTGAAGCTTTCTTT.

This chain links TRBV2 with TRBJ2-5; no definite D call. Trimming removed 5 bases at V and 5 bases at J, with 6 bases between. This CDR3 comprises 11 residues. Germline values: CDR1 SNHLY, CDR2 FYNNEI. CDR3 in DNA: TGTGCCAGCAGTCGGTCGGAGACCCAGTACTTC. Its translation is CASSRSETQYF.

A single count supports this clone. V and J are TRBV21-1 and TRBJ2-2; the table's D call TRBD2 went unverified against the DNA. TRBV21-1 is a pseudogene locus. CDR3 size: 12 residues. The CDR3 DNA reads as TGTGCCAGCAGCAACGTCGGCGGGGAGCTGTTTTTT. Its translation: CASSNVGGELFF.

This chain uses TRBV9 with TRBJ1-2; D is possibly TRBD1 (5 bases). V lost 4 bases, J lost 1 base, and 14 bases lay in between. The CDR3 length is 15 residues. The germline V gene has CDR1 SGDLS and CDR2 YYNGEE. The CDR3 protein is CASSPGGGNNYGYTF. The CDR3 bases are TGTGCCAGCAGCCCCGGGGGAGGGAATAACTATGGCTACACCTTC.

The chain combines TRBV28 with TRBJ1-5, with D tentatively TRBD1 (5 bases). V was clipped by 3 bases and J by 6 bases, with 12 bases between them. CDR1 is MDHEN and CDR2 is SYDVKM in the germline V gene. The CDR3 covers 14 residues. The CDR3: CASSFGGGLQPQHF. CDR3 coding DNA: TGTGCCAGCAGTTTCGGGGGAGGCCTTCAGCCCCAGCATTTT.

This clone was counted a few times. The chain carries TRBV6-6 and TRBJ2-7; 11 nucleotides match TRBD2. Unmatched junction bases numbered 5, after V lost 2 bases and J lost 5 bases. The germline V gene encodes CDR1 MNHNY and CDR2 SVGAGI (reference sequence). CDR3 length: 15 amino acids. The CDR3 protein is CASSYGLAGVDEQYF. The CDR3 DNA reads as TGTGCCAGCAGTTACGGACTAGCGGGCGTCGACGAGCAGTACTTC.

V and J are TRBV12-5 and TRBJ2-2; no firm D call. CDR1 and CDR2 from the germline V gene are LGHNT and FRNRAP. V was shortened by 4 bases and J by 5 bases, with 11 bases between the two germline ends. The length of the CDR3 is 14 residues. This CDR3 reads CASGSPLSTGELFF. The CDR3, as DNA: TGTGCTAGTGGTTCCCCCCTCTCTACCGGGGAGCTGTTTTTT.

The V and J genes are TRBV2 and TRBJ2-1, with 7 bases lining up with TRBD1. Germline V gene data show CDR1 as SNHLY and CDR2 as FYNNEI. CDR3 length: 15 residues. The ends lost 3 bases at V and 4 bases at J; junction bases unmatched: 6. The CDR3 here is CASSEDRREYNEQFF. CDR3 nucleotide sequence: TGTGCCAGCAGTGAGGACAGGAGAGAGTACAATGAGCAGTTCTTC.

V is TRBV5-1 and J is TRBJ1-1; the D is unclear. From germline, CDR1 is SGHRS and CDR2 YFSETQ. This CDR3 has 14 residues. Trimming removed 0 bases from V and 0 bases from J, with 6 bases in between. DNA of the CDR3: TGCGCCAGCAGCTTGGCCGGGATGAACACTGAAGCTTTCTTT. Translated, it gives CASSLAGMNTEAFF.